Below, 9 T cell receptor beta chains from the same sample are listed, as sequenced in a study of blood T cell repertoires in COVID-19. The protocol was immunoSEQ multiplex PCR, while the TCRdb copy is restricted to in-frame clones and leaves out a portion. The sample lists fewer than 60,000 clones, more than 80% occurring once. Sequencing was performed on peripheral blood. Receptors originate from a man in his fifties or sixties with acute or convalescent COVID-19.

This clone was detected only a few times. The chain joins TRBV2 to TRBJ2-1; perhaps TRBD1 as D (5 bases). Germline CDR1 reads SNHLY; CDR2 reads FYNNEI. There are 16 residues in the CDR3. The V end was cut by 2 bases, the J end by 6 bases, with 17 bases between. This chain's CDR3 is CASSEFIAPRGNEQFF. CDR3 DNA sequence: TGTGCCAGCAGTGAATTTATAGCCCCAAGGGGCAATGAGCAGTTCTTC.

V gene TRBV29-1 combines with J gene TRBJ2-1; possibly TRBD2 for D (6 bases). Between the trimmed V and J ends, which lost 6 bases and 1 base, there was a span of 13 bases. The CDR3 consists of 14 residues. Per the germline V gene, CDR1 is SQVTM and CDR2 is ANQGSEA. The CDR3 nucleotides are TGCAGCGTAAATCGGGACTTATCCTACAATGAGCAGTTCTTC. Amino acids: CSVNRDLSYNEQFF.

The chain joins TRBV28 to TRBJ1-1, with D perhaps TRBD1 (5 bases). CDR1 and CDR2 from the germline V gene are MDHEN and SYDVKM. The CDR3 is 15 amino acids. Deletions cut 2 bases from V and 2 bases from J, with 12 bases between. The CDR3 reads CASSLGGGFNTEAFF. In DNA, the CDR3 is TGTGCCAGCAGTTTAGGGGGAGGATTTAACACTGAAGCTTTCTTT.

The chain is built from TRBV5-5 and TRBJ1-1, with a weak D call TRBD1 (5 bases). The CDR3 sequence is 13 residues long. V shed 3 bases and J shed 3 bases, with 9 bases lying between them. Germline loops: CDR1 SGHKS, CDR2 YYEKEE (reference sequence). The CDR3, as DNA: TGTGCCAGCAGCTGGACGGGGGACACTGAAGCTTTCTTT. It encodes CASSWTGDTEAFF.

The genes are TRBV29-1 and TRBJ2-7; tentatively, D is TRBD1 (5 bases). The CDR3 has 12 amino acids. CDR1 SQVTM and CDR2 ANQGSEA come from the germline V gene. V was pared by 4 bases and J by 6 bases, with 13 bases between. Written as DNA, the CDR3 is TGCAGCGTTGGGGGCCCCTCGGGCGAGCAGTACTTC. Translating it yields CSVGGPSGEQYF.

V and J are TRBV6-6 and TRBJ1-1; D ambiguous. V lost 2 bases and J 4 bases, leaving 5 bases between the germline ends. This CDR3 region has 12 residues. Germline V gene sequence: CDR1 MNHNY, CDR2 SVGAGI (reference sequence). The CDR3 DNA follows: TGTGCCAGCAGTTACGCAGGCACTGAAGCTTTCTTT. This encodes CASSYAGTEAFF.

This chain links TRBV5-4 with TRBJ1-1, with D maybe TRBD1 (5 bases). Trimming cost V 3 bases and J 4 bases, with 10 bases left between them. This CDR3 region has 13 residues. Germline V lookup: CDR1 SGHNT, CDR2 YYREEE (reference sequence). CDR3 nucleotides: TGTGCCAGCAGCTCGACAGTTAGCACTGAAGCTTTCTTT. Amino acid sequence: CASSSTVSTEAFF.

This chain uses TRBV9 with TRBJ2-5; 9 bases align to TRBD2. Germline values: CDR1 SGDLS, CDR2 YYNGEE. V gave up 0 bases and J gave up 2 bases; unmatched junction bases: 8. The CDR3 loop spans 17 amino acids. The CDR3 reads CASSVGKTSGEQETQYF. Written as DNA, the CDR3 is TGTGCCAGCAGCGTAGGTAAGACTAGCGGAGAACAAGAGACCCAGTACTTC. Looking up the rest from reference TRBV9 and TRBJ2-5 gives the full variable domain: DSGVTQTPKHLITATGQRVTLRCSPRSGDLSVYWYQQSLDQGLQFLIQYYNGEERAKGNILERFSAQQFPDLHSELNLSSLELGDSALYFCASSVGKTSGEQETQYFGPGTRLLVL.

The gene calls are TRBV5-1 and TRBJ2-2, with TRBD1 identical over 10 bases. The CDR3 has 15 amino acids. Germline lookup yields CDR1 SGHRS and CDR2 YFSETQ. The V gene end was trimmed by 3 bases and the J gene end by 5 bases; junction bases not matched to a gene: 4. CDR3 region: CASSWGQGTTGELFF. The CDR3 coding sequence is TGCGCCAGCAGCTGGGGACAGGGGACGACCGGGGAGCTGTTTTTT.